This T cell receptor beta chain was sequenced for a study of blood T cell repertoires in COVID-19. Study-wide context: Sites in the United States, Italy and Spain provided acute and convalescent COVID-19 samples. PBMCs, B-cell-depleted T cells, or T cells were the source of the cDNA or gDNA that made up the material.

Original handling: Amplified reference gene primers provided the basis for estimating nucleated cell counts. TCRdb keeps only in-frame clones here, not all; method: immunoSEQ multiplex PCR. V and J calls and clone size are those listed in that table; D and trimming were worked out from the DNA. The sample lists around 150,000 clones, 70% to 90% occurring once. The V gene end was trimmed by 5 bases and the J gene end by 3 bases; junction bases not matched to a gene: 8. Germline CDR1 SGHAT, CDR2 FQNNGV. The CDR3 is made up of 16 amino acids. The V and J genes are TRBV11-2 and TRBJ2-3, with TRBD2 matching 10 bases. This sequence originates from a man between 65 and 85 years old with acute or convalescent COVID-19. The sample was peripheral blood. Here the CDR3 DNA reads TGTGCCAGCAGCACCGGGACTAGCGTGGGGACAGATACGCAGTATTTT. This codes for CASSTGTSVGTDTQYF.